These 30 T cell receptor beta chains originate from one sample sequenced in a study of high-grade serous ovarian cancer treatment subgroups. Clones were sequenced by immunoSEQ multiplex PCR, and TCRdb holds only the in-frame ones, with some missing. The repertoire holds roughly 20,000 clones, roughly 80% seen once, with about 6.4% in the top ten. Tumor samples were obtained before definitive surgery or chemotherapy. Sequenced sample: tumor tissue. These receptors were obtained from a human donor with high-grade serous ovarian cancer.

The chain uses TRBV2 and TRBJ1-1; D may be TRBD1 (6 bases). The CDR3 covers 12 residues. Germline CDR1 reads SNHLY; CDR2 reads FYNNEI. The germline V and J ends were trimmed by 5 bases and 7 bases, with 11 bases remaining between them. The CDR3, as DNA: TGTGCCAGCAGTACCCAACAGGGTGAAGCTTTCTTT. Translating it yields CASSTQQGEAFF.

The genes are TRBV6-1 and TRBJ2-6; the D is unclear. The CDR3 covers 16 residues. Germline V CDR1 and CDR2: MNHNS, SASEGT. V was cut by 2 bases and J by 4 bases, with 12 bases left in between. As DNA, the CDR3 is TGTGCCAGCAGTGAACACGGTTTAGGAGGGGCCAACGTCCTGACTTTC. It encodes CASSEHGLGGANVLTF.

The sample holds a few counts of this clone. This chain uses TRBV7-7 with TRBJ2-1; D is possibly TRBD2 (7 bases). The germline CDR1 and CDR2 sequences are SSHAT and FNYEAQ (reference sequence). Trimming stripped 2 bases from V and 10 bases from J, with 12 bases between. The length of the CDR3 is 13 residues. CDR3 protein: CASSLYREGEQFF. As DNA, the CDR3 is TGTGCCAGCAGCTTATACAGGGAGGGGGAGCAGTTCTTC.

A note on this clone: One end of the junction is discordant with germline, which a read error may explain. The chain couples TRBV5-1 to TRBJ2-1; the match to TRBD1 covers 10 bases. CDR3 length equals 15 residues. The germline V gene encodes CDR1 SGHRS and CDR2 YFSETQ. The CDR3: CASSLDGQGVNEQFF. CDR3 nucleotide sequence: TGCGCCAGCAGTTTGGATGGACAGGGGGTCAATGAGCAGTTCTTC. Drawing the rest from reference TRBV5-1 and TRBJ2-1, the complete variable domain is KAGVTQTPRYLIKTRGQQVTLSCSPISGHRSVSWYQQTPGQGLQFLFEYFSETQRNKGNFPGRFSGRQFSNSRSEMNVSTLELGDSALYLCASSLDGQGVNEQFFGPGTRLTVL.

The V call is TRBV19, the J call TRBJ1-2, with 7 bases identical to TRBD1. This CDR3 has 15 amino acids. Germline lookup yields CDR1 LNHDA and CDR2 SQIVND (reference sequence). V dropped 3 bases and J dropped 4; count of bases not matched to a gene: 8. The CDR3 DNA is TGTGCCAGTAGTATCCCCGGGACAGAGGTCTATGGCTACACCTTC. Amino acids: CASSIPGTEVYGYTF. The complete variable domain, with remaining parts taken from reference TRBV19 and TRBJ1-2, reads DGGITQSPKYLFRKEGQNVTLSCEQNLNHDAMYWYRQDPGQGLRLIYYSQIVNDFQKGDIAEGYSVSREKKESFPLTVTSAQKNPTAFYLCASSIPGTEVYGYTFGSGTRLTVV.

The chain carries TRBV7-2 and TRBJ2-1; TRBD2 agrees at 9 bases. V shed 8 bases and J 9 bases; nucleotides not matched to a gene: 14. The CDR3 sequence is 15 residues long. Germline values: CDR1 SGHTA, CDR2 FQGNSA. Written as DNA, the CDR3 is TGTGCCAGCGTCACTAGCGGGTATTCCGTCAGTGAGCAGTTCTTC. This gives the protein CASVTSGYSVSEQFF.

The J gene is TRBJ2-1, the V gene TRBV7-6; D is uncertain. There are 15 residues in the CDR3. V shed 4 bases and J shed 0 bases, with 10 bases lying between them. The germline V gene has CDR1 SGHVS and CDR2 FNYEAQ. DNA of the CDR3: TGTGCCAGCAGCTCGGACGTGAGCTCCTACAATGAGCAGTTCTTC. Protein product: CASSSDVSSYNEQFF.

The chain links TRBV19 to TRBJ2-1, with TRBD2 identical over 7 bases. Germline-derived CDR1 and CDR2 are LNHDA and SQIVND (reference sequence). V gave up 7 bases and J gave up 9 bases; unmatched junction bases: 12. The CDR3 consists of 14 residues. The DNA of the CDR3 is TGTGCCAGTACCATGGGGGGAGGGCCGTTTGAGCAGTTCTTC. Translation gives CASTMGGGPFEQFF.

This chain joins TRBV15 and TRBJ2-3; D is perhaps TRBD2 (6 bases). V was pared by 9 bases and J by 0 bases, with 10 bases between. CDR3 length: 13 residues. Germline V gene sequence: CDR1 LNHNV, CDR2 YYDKDF (reference sequence). The CDR3, as DNA: TGTGCCACTTTAGCGGAAAGCACAGATACGCAGTATTTT. Translated: CATLAESTDTQYF.

The chain recombines TRBV9 with TRBJ2-1, with 8 nucleotides matching TRBD2. V was pared by 3 bases and J by 3 bases, with 5 bases of the junction left unmatched. From germline, CDR1 is SGDLS and CDR2 YYNGEE. This CDR3 is 15 amino acids long. This chain's CDR3 is CASSGAGTSYNEQFF. The CDR3 DNA reads as TGTGCCAGCAGCGGGGCCGGGACTAGCTACAATGAGCAGTTCTTC.

The CDR3 DNA is TGTGCCAGTAGTGTCGGGGACAAAGAGACCCAGTACTTC. Protein sequence: CASSVGDKETQYF. This chain uses TRBV19 with TRBJ2-5, with a tentative D call TRBD1 (6 bases). The CDR3 is made up of 13 amino acids. Germline loops: CDR1 LNHDA, CDR2 SQIVND (reference sequence). Trimming left V 5 bases short and J 3 bases short, with 10 bases between. Full variable domain (rest looked up from reference TRBV19 and TRBJ2-5): DGGITQSPKYLFRKEGQNVTLSCEQNLNHDAMYWYRQDPGQGLRLIYYSQIVNDFQKGDIAEGYSVSREKKESFPLTVTSAQKNPTAFYLCASSVGDKETQYFGPGTRLLVL.

The chain has TRBV7-2 and TRBJ2-2, with 7 bases that match TRBD1. CDR1 is SGHTA and CDR2 is FQGNSA in the germline V gene. The V and J ends lost 3 bases and 8 bases, in that order; junction bases with no gene match: 6. The CDR3 is 14 amino acids. CDR3 region: CASSLATGSGELFF. CDR3 in DNA: TGTGCCAGCAGCTTGGCGACAGGGTCTGGGGAGCTGTTTTTT.

This clone was seen only once. This chain connects TRBV28 to TRBJ2-1; D unclear. CDR3 size: 12 residues. V lost 1 base, J lost 10 bases, and 8 bases lay in between. CDR1 MDHEN and CDR2 SYDVKM come from the germline V gene. The CDR3 sequence: CASSLFTSEQFF. In DNA form, the CDR3 reads TGTGCCAGCAGTTTATTCACGTCGGAGCAGTTCTTC.

This chain links TRBV6-6 with TRBJ2-7, with unresolved D. The CDR3 spans 12 residues. CDR1 and CDR2 from the germline V gene are MNHNY and SVGAGI (reference sequence). Trimming cost V 5 bases and J 3 bases, with 8 bases left between them. The CDR3 here is CASSAQLYEQYF. For the CDR3, the DNA is TGTGCCAGCAGTGCTCAGCTCTACGAGCAGTACTTC.

The sample holds a few counts of this clone. CDR3 sequence reads: CASSIGSQPQHF. The DNA for the CDR3 is TGTGCCAGCAGTATAGGGAGTCAGCCCCAGCATTTT. The rearrangement links TRBV28 to TRBJ1-5; D is unresolved. Germline values: CDR1 MDHEN, CDR2 SYDVKM. V gave up 5 bases and J gave up 6 bases, with 8 bases separating them. The CDR3 runs 12 residues.

This chain links TRBV28 with TRBJ2-1; weak D call: TRBD1 (6 bases). Germline V gene lookup returns CDR1 MDHEN and CDR2 SYDVKM. This CDR3 region has 12 residues. The ends were cut back, 5 bases at V and 8 bases at J, with 10 bases in the middle. CDR3 sequence (DNA): TGTGCCAGCAGTACAGGGTGGGATGAGCAGTTCTTC. It specifies CASSTGWDEQFF.

The chain uses TRBV4-3 and TRBJ2-7; either TRBD1 or TRBD2 may fit D (5 bases each). Trimming removed 0 bases at V and 5 bases at J, with 11 bases between. CDR1 and CDR2 (germline): LGHNA, YSLEER. This CDR3 spans 14 amino acids. CDR3 loop: CASSQEEGSNEQYF. For the CDR3, the DNA is TGCGCCAGCAGCCAAGAAGAGGGGTCCAACGAGCAGTACTTC.

This clone was seen a single time. The junction departs from germline at one end; a sequencing error may be responsible. V and J are TRBV7-2 and TRBJ2-3, with 9 nucleotides matching TRBD2. This CDR3 is 16 amino acids long. Looked up from germline, CDR1 is SGHTA and CDR2 is FQGNSA. CDR3 DNA sequence: TGTGCCAGCAGCCTAGCCGGCGGGAGGGCCACAGATACGCAGTATTTT. Encoded protein: CASSLAGGRATDTQYF.

V usage is TRBV5-4 and J usage is TRBJ1-1; perhaps TRBD1 as D (5 bases). Germline V gene lookup returns CDR1 SGHNT and CDR2 YYREEE (reference sequence). The CDR3 consists of 15 residues. V was trimmed by 4 bases and J by 3 bases, leaving 16 bases between them. The CDR3 sequence is CASSPRRKGDTEAFF. In nucleotides, the CDR3 is TGTGCCAGCAGCCCGCGACGGAAAGGGGACACTGAAGCTTTCTTT.

This rearrangement joins TRBV4-3 to TRBJ1-2, with TRBD1 as a possible D gene (5 bases). The CDR3 covers 12 residues. V lost 5 bases to trimming and J lost 8 bases, with 12 bases between them. Germline V lookup: CDR1 LGHNA, CDR2 YSLEER. The CDR3: CASSYLGDGYTF. In nucleotides, the CDR3 is TGCGCCAGCAGCTACCTAGGGGACGGCTACACCTTC.

This clone was seen a single time. CDR3 in DNA: TGTGCCAGCAGTACCGACAGGGCCTCCTACGAGCAGTACTTC. Translation: CASSTDRASYEQYF. The chain combines TRBV2 with TRBJ2-7, with 7 bases identical to TRBD1. CDR1 is SNHLY and CDR2 is FYNNEI in the germline V gene. The CDR3 sequence is 14 residues long. V was clipped by 5 bases and J by 0 bases; unmatched bases: 4.

The CDR3, as DNA: TGTGCCAGCAGCGAGGAGGGGCCTGGGGGGTACACCATATATTTT. The encoded protein is CASSEEGPGGYTIYF. This chain links TRBV28 with TRBJ1-3, with a tentative D call TRBD1 (5 bases). The ends were cut back, 6 bases at V and 8 bases at J, with 20 bases in the middle. This CDR3 is built from 15 residues. Germline CDR1 is MDHEN and CDR2 is SYDVKM.

V gene TRBV7-2 combines with J gene TRBJ2-5; D may be TRBD1 (6 bases). V lost 5 bases and J 4 bases, leaving 11 bases between the germline ends. The CDR3 is 13 residues long. Germline CDR1 SGHTA, CDR2 FQGNSA. CDR3 nucleotides: TGTGCCAGCAGCCGACAGGAGAGAGAGACCCAGTACTTC. This codes for CASSRQERETQYF. Together with reference TRBV7-2 and TRBJ2-5, the CDR3 gives the full variable domain: GAGVSQSPSNKVTEKGKDVELRCDPISGHTALYWYRQSLGQGLEFLIYFQGNSAPDKSGLPSDRFSAERTGGSVSTLTIQRTQQEDSAVYLCASSRQERETQYFGPGTRLLVL.

The rearrangement links TRBV7-2 to TRBJ1-1; no reliable D call. The CDR3 is 13 residues long. CDR1 is SGHTA and CDR2 is FQGNSA in the germline V gene. V lost 6 bases and J 6 bases, leaving 14 bases between the germline ends. For the CDR3, the DNA is TGTGCCAGCAGACAAATGGTGCGCGCTGAAGCTTTCTTT. Translated, it gives CASRQMVRAEAFF.

The rearrangement joins TRBV5-6 to TRBJ2-2; no definite D call. The CDR3 spans 14 residues. V shed 0 bases and J shed 7 bases, with 10 bases lying between them. Germline loops: CDR1 SGHDT, CDR2 YYEEEE. The CDR3 reads CASSLGLVVGELFF. The DNA for the CDR3 is TGTGCCAGCAGCTTGGGGCTAGTCGTCGGGGAGCTGTTTTTT.

This clone has more than one count but fewer than ten. V usage is TRBV19 and J usage is TRBJ1-1, with 7 bases matching TRBD1. Germline values: CDR1 LNHDA, CDR2 SQIVND (reference sequence). CDR3 length: 15 amino acids. Trimming took 5 bases from V and 5 from J; bases not matched to a gene: 11. The CDR3: CASSFLLTGRTEAFF. CDR3 sequence (DNA): TGTGCCAGTAGTTTTTTACTGACAGGGCGAACTGAAGCTTTCTTT. The full variable domain, completed using reference TRBV19 and TRBJ1-1, is DGGITQSPKYLFRKEGQNVTLSCEQNLNHDAMYWYRQDPGQGLRLIYYSQIVNDFQKGDIAEGYSVSREKKESFPLTVTSAQKNPTAFYLCASSFLLTGRTEAFFGQGTRLTVV.

As DNA, the CDR3 is TGTGCCAGCAGCGTATCATTGGGGGCGGGTATGGGTTCCTACAATGAGCAGTTCTTC. Amino acid sequence: CASSVSLGAGMGSYNEQFF. The V and J genes are TRBV9 and TRBJ2-1; weak D call: TRBD1 (6 bases). The CDR3 runs to 19 residues. Between the trimmed V and J ends, which lost 1 base and 1 base, there was a span of 21 bases. Germline assignment: CDR1 SGDLS and CDR2 YYNGEE.

CDR3 coding DNA: TGTGCCAGTAATCGGGACGTCAACGGCTATGGCTACACCTTC. Its protein product is CASNRDVNGYGYTF. This chain uses TRBV19 with TRBJ1-2; D is possibly TRBD1 (5 bases). V lost 7 bases and J lost 4, with 16 bases in between. Germline CDR1 LNHDA, CDR2 SQIVND (reference sequence). The CDR3 totals 14 residues.

The rearrangement links TRBV18 to TRBJ1-2; possibly TRBD1 for D (5 bases). Germline V gene lookup returns CDR1 KGHSH and CDR2 LQKENI. The CDR3 has 14 residues. With 2 bases removed from V and 4 bases from J, the gap between germline ends came to 11 bases. CDR3 residues: CASSPGRVLYGYTF. Here the CDR3 DNA reads TGTGCCAGCTCACCAGGCAGGGTCCTCTATGGCTACACCTTC.

V is TRBV13 and J is TRBJ1-1; D ambiguous. Deletions cut 0 bases from V and 4 bases from J, with 6 bases between. Germline loops: CDR1 PRHDT, CDR2 FYEKMQ (reference sequence). This CDR3 is 13 amino acids long. The CDR3 is CASSLGYGTEAFF. CDR3 DNA: TGTGCCAGCAGCTTAGGATACGGCACTGAAGCTTTCTTT.